The 3 T cell receptor beta chains below come from one sample, sequenced in a study of PD-1 blockade in classical Hodgkin lymphoma. Autologous stem cell transplantation was followed by relapse in every patient, and brentuximab vedotin exposure varied. Assay: immunoSEQ multiplex PCR; the TCRdb copy retains only in-frame clones and omits some. The sample yields more than 40,000 clones, 76% seen once. The starting material was peripheral blood mononuclear cells (PBMCs), obtained at baseline. Receptor source: a human donor with classical Hodgkin lymphoma.

CDR3 nucleotides: TGTGCCAGCAGTTACGGGCTAGCGAACAATGAGCAGTTCTTC. Protein product: CASSYGLANNEQFF. J is TRBJ2-1 and V is TRBV6-6; weak D call: TRBD2 (6 bases). Germline V lookup: CDR1 MNHNY, CDR2 SVGAGI (reference sequence). CDR3 size: 14 residues. Trimming took off 2 bases at V and 5 bases at J, with 10 bases between the two ends.

The rearrangement joins TRBV7-9 to TRBJ1-5; 7 nucleotides agree with TRBD1. Trimming removed 5 bases from V and 7 bases from J; junction bases left unmatched: 11. Germline V gene sequence: CDR1 SEHNR, CDR2 FQNEAQ (reference sequence). This CDR3 region has 15 residues. The CDR3 DNA sequence: TGTGCCAGCAGCCCTCAGGGGGGATCGGAACAGCCCCAGCATTTT. Residues: CASSPQGGSEQPQHF.

V is TRBV7-2 and J is TRBJ1-2, with a weak D call TRBD1 (5 bases). V lost 1 base, J lost 8 bases, and 17 bases lay in between. Looked up from germline, CDR1 is SGHTA and CDR2 is FQGNSA. There are 15 residues in the CDR3. The CDR3 is CASSLDNRGSDGYTF. The CDR3 bases are TGTGCCAGCAGCTTAGACAATCGGGGGTCGGACGGCTACACCTTC.